The entry below gives a single TCR beta chain sequence along with its context. Its antigen is not identified. This PCR relied on a set of 60 Vbeta primers and 13 Jbeta primers. The assay was immunoSEQ multiplex PCR, and TCRdb's table has in-frame clones only and misses some. The sample records 200,000 to 250,000 clones, about four fifths being singletons. The sample belongs to a study of cytomegalovirus exposure and HLA in healthy donors. Study-wide points: Three of the chains that were CMV-associated were confirmed in vitro to be specific for CMV antigens. In a later analysis, the majority of CMV-associated beta chains seemingly showed HLA restriction. Later work associated roughly 17,000 TCR beta sequences with HLA alleles at 0.05 false discovery rate. An analysis was carried out later, and it reportedly showed fewer N-insertions in an Asian-associated ancestry cluster than the approximately 660-donor mean.

The CDR3 is 15 amino acids. From germline, CDR1 is SGHVS and CDR2 FNYEAQ. V gave up 5 bases and J gave up 4 bases, with 17 bases separating them. V gene TRBV7-6 combines with J gene TRBJ2-5; D might be TRBD1 (5 bases). This receptor was obtained from a middle-aged woman in good health and CMV-seropositive. Sequencing input: PBMCs. The CDR3 coding sequence is TGTGCCAGCAGCCAACGTGTAACAGGCGGAGAGACCCAGTACTTC. Its translation: CASSQRVTGGETQYF. The whole variable domain, filled in from reference TRBV7-6 and TRBJ2-5, reads GAGVSQSPRYKVTKRGQDVALRCDPISGHVSLYWYRQALGQGPEFLTYFNYEAQQDKSGLPNDRFSAERPEGSISTLTIQRTEQRDSAMYRCASSQRVTGGETQYFGPGTRLLVL.